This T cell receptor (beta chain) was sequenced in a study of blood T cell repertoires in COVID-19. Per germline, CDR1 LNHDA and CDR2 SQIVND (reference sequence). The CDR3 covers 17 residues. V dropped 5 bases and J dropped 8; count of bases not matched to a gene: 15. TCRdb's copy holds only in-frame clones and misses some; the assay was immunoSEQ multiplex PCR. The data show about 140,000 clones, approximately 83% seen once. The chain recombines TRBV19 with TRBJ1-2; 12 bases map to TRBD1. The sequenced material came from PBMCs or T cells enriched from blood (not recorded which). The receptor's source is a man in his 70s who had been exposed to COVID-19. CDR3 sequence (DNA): TGTGCCAGTAGTGCCGGGACAGGGGGCGCGGTAGTTTCGGGCTACACCTTC. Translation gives CASSAGTGGAVVSGYTF.